This TCR beta chain was recovered during a study of breast tumors, draining lymph nodes, adjacent tissues. V shed 4 bases and J 3 bases; nucleotides not matched to a gene: 5. This CDR3 comprises 14 residues. Germline CDR1 and CDR2: SGHKS and YYEKEE (reference sequence). Samples came from axillary lymph nodes draining the breast cancer. TCRdb independently ran MiXCR on the multiplex PCR reads; one entry per CDR3 protein. The top ten clones hold 3.5% to 4.5% of a sample with 150,000 to 200,000 distinct CDR3 sequences, approximately 30% of them seen once. This TCR was sampled from a female donor with breast cancer. Some clones in this sample may be carry-over from other donors' samples. The chain joins TRBV5-5 to TRBJ1-1; the match to TRBD1 covers 8 bases. Sequenced sample: axillary lymph node tissue. Here the CDR3 DNA reads TGTGCCAGCAGCCCACAGGGGGGGGACACTGAAGCTTTCTTT. Residues: CASSPQGGDTEAFF.